The clone carrying this TCR beta chain was counted a single time. This CDR3 has 15 residues. CDR1 is SGHTA and CDR2 is FQGNSA in the germline V gene. V was clipped by 3 bases and J by 4 bases; unmatched bases: 8. This specimen belongs to a study of T cells after yellow fever vaccination. TCRdb reanalysed the 5' RACE reads using MiXCR and keeps one entry per CDR3 protein. The data contain 25,000 or so distinct CDR3 sequences, 4.5% of them singletons. This clonotype was obtained from a man between 18 and 29 years old who received the YFV17D yellow fever vaccine. The material sequenced was PBMCs, either bulk or a sorted T-cell subset (CD4+, CD8+, memory, or dextramer-sorted; not recorded which), taken on the day of the yellow fever booster vaccination. This chain uses TRBV7-2 with TRBJ2-5, with TRBD2 matching 7 bases. The CDR3 sequence: CASSFQTGGGETQYF. CDR3 sequence (DNA): TGTGCCAGCAGCTTCCAAACGGGGGGAGGAGAGACCCAGTACTTC.